A selection of T cell receptor beta chains follows, all from one sample in a study of control samples from healthy donors and cancer patients. Method: immunoSEQ multiplex PCR; TCRdb's copy keeps in-frame clones and lacks some. Here the sample spans roughly 21,000 clones, around 80% being singletons. Input material: PBMCs. These receptor sequences come from a man aged 60 to 75 with colorectal cancer. The CDR3 runs from the conserved cysteine through the conserved F or W. D genes are given only for firm matches. The size field is filled for only some rows; it gives once, few, many or a size class.

J: TRBJ2-3; D: TRBD1; size: NA; V: TRBV5-6; CDR3: CASSSKDRTSDTQYF; DNA: TGTGCCAGCAGCTCCAAGGACAGGACCTCCGATACGCAGTATTTT
J: TRBJ2-7; D: TRBD1; size: few; V: TRBV13; CDR3: CASSNRDSGGDYEQYF; DNA: TGTGCCAGCAGCAACAGGGACAGCGGCGGTGACTACGAGCAGTACTTC
J: TRBJ1-1; D: TRBD1; size: NA; V: TRBV19; CDR3: CASSLGQRTNTEAFF; DNA: TGTGCCAGTAGTTTGGGACAGCGAACGAACACTGAAGCTTTCTTT
J: TRBJ1-2; D: NA; size: NA; V: TRBV20-1; CDR3: CSATDWTGYTF; DNA: TGCAGTGCTACAGATTGGACAGGCTACACCTTC
J: TRBJ1-2; D: NA; size: NA; V: TRBV5-1; CDR3: CASSSGVGVAYGYTF; DNA: TGCGCCAGCAGCTCAGGGGTAGGGGTCGCCTATGGCTACACCTTC
J: TRBJ2-7; D: NA; size: NA; V: TRBV27; CDR3: CASSTYSGTKMDEQYF; DNA: TGTGCCAGCAGTACGTATTCCGGGACCAAGATGGACGAGCAGTACTTC
J: TRBJ1-1; D: TRBD1; size: NA; V: TRBV9; CDR3: CASSVASRGTGGIDTEAFF; DNA: TGTGCCAGCAGCGTAGCGTCAAGGGGGACAGGGGGGATCGACACTGAAGCTTTCTTT
J: TRBJ2-7; D: TRBD1; size: NA; V: TRBV30; CDR3: CAWSVLTGGSEQYF; DNA: TGTGCCTGGAGTGTACTTACAGGGGGTAGCGAGCAGTACTTC
J: TRBJ2-3; D: TRBD1; size: once; V: TRBV30; CDR3: CAWVPGQGAAYTQYF; DNA: TGTGCCTGGGTCCCCGGACAGGGGGCAGCGTATACGCAGTATTTT
J: TRBJ1-1; D: TRBD1; size: few; V: TRBV4-1; CDR3: CASSRGTAPYLNTEAFF; DNA: TGCGCCAGCAGCCGAGGGACAGCCCCTTACTTGAACACTGAAGCTTTCTTT
J: TRBJ2-2; D: TRBD1; size: NA; V: TRBV7-9; CDR3: CASSYRDRGFTGELFF; DNA: TGTGCCAGCAGCTACCGGGACAGAGGATTCACCGGGGAGCTGTTTTTT
J: TRBJ1-5; D: NA; size: NA; V: TRBV7-2; CDR3: CASSSNREGNQPQHF; DNA: TGTGCCAGCAGCTCAAACAGGGAGGGCAATCAGCCCCAGCATTTT
J: TRBJ2-3; D: TRBD2; size: NA; V: TRBV6-5; CDR3: CASSLSGLAADTQYF; DNA: TGTGCCAGCAGTCTTTCGGGACTAGCGGCAGATACGCAGTATTTT
J: TRBJ1-2; D: TRBD1; size: few; V: TRBV30; CDR3: CACSGTGGWNGYTF; DNA: TGTGCCTGCTCCGGGACAGGGGGCTGGAATGGCTACACCTTC
J: TRBJ1-4; D: NA; size: NA; V: TRBV7-9; CDR3: CASSLPRLRNEKLFF; DNA: TGTGCCAGCAGCTTACCACGTCTAAGGAATGAAAAACTGTTTTTT
J: TRBJ2-2; D: TRBD2; size: few; V: TRBV7-7; CDR3: CASSPSGGNTGELFF; DNA: TGTGCCAGCAGCCCGAGCGGGGGGAACACCGGGGAGCTGTTTTTT
J: TRBJ2-1; D: NA; size: NA; V: TRBV7-9; CDR3: CASSLVAGATTYNEQFF; DNA: TGTGCCAGCAGCTTAGTCGCGGGGGCGACAACCTACAATGAGCAGTTCTTC
J: TRBJ2-2; D: TRBD1; size: NA; V: TRBV5-1; CDR3: CASSLTGTGVTGELFF; DNA: TGCGCCAGCAGCTTGACCGGGACAGGGGTAACCGGGGAGCTGTTTTTT
J: TRBJ1-6; D: NA; size: NA; V: TRBV15; CDR3: CATSRGTADNSPLHF; DNA: TGTGCCACCAGCAGGGGGACGGCAGATAATTCACCCCTCCACTTT
J: TRBJ1-2; D: TRBD1; size: once; V: TRBV19; CDR3: CASTSRGGERYYGYTF; DNA: TGTGCCAGTACCTCCCGAGGGGGCGAACGATACTATGGCTACACCTTC
J: TRBJ2-3; D: TRBD1; size: NA; V: TRBV19; CDR3: CASTTDRGQRDTQYF; DNA: TGTGCCAGTACTACGGACAGGGGGCAAAGGGATACGCAGTATTTT
J: TRBJ2-7; D: NA; size: NA; V: TRBV6-4; CDR3: CASSVVLNYEQYF; DNA: TGTGCCAGCAGTGTGGTTCTCAACTACGAGCAGTACTTC
J: TRBJ1-1; D: NA; size: NA; V: TRBV7-6; CDR3: CASSLRDDTEAFF; DNA: TGTGCCAGCAGCTTAAGGGATGACACTGAAGCTTTCTTT
J: TRBJ2-3; D: NA; size: NA; V: TRBV30; CDR3: CAWSGTRESSTDTQYF; DNA: TGTGCCTGGAGTGGAACCAGGGAGTCAAGCACAGATACGCAGTATTTT
J: TRBJ1-2; D: TRBD1; size: once; V: TRBV7-2; CDR3: CASSLGVRGRGSGGYTF; DNA: TGTGCCAGCAGCTTAGGTGTCAGGGGGCGCGGTTCGGGAGGCTACACCTTC
J: TRBJ2-2; D: NA; size: NA; V: TRBV5-1; CDR3: CASSLGHMNTGELFF; DNA: TGCGCCAGCAGCTTGGGACATATGAACACCGGGGAGCTGTTTTTT
J: TRBJ1-4; D: NA; size: NA; V: TRBV2; CDR3: CASSEVGVDEKLFF; DNA: TGTGCCAGCAGTGAAGTCGGGGTAGATGAAAAACTGTTTTTT
J: TRBJ1-2; D: NA; size: NA; V: TRBV28; CDR3: CASSTSDRKSGYTF; DNA: TGTGCCAGCAGTACCTCGGACAGAAAGTCGGGCTACACCTTC
J: TRBJ1-6; D: TRBD1; size: NA; V: TRBV2; CDR3: CASSEPGQGASPLHF; DNA: TGTGCCAGCAGTGAACCGGGACAGGGTGCTTCACCCCTCCACTTT
J: TRBJ1-2; D: NA; size: few; V: TRBV30; CDR3: CAWSARAKGGYTF; DNA: TGTGCCTGGAGTGCCAGGGCGAAGGGTGGCTACACCTTC
J: TRBJ1-3; D: NA; size: NA; V: TRBV7-2; CDR3: CASSFSSAYGNTIYF; DNA: TGTGCCAGCAGCTTCAGTAGCGCGTATGGAAACACCATATATTTT
J: TRBJ1-1; D: NA; size: NA; V: TRBV3-1/TRBV3-2; CDR3: CASSRVRGSTEAFF; DNA: TGTGCCAGCAGCCGTGTCAGGGGTAGCACTGAAGCTTTCTTT
J: TRBJ1-2; D: NA; size: few; V: TRBV2; CDR3: CASSEGNYGYTF; DNA: TGTGCCAGCAGTGAGGGAAACTATGGCTACACCTTC
J: TRBJ2-7; D: NA; size: NA; V: TRBV6-2/TRBV6-3; CDR3: CASSHGAFAYEQYF; DNA: TGTGCCAGCAGTCATGGGGCTTTTGCCTACGAGCAGTACTTC
J: TRBJ1-1; D: NA; size: NA; V: TRBV29-1; CDR3: CSVARDFLGTEAFF; DNA: TGCAGCGTTGCGAGGGACTTTCTGGGCACTGAAGCTTTCTTT
J: TRBJ1-6; D: TRBD1; size: NA; V: TRBV27; CDR3: CASSLRPGQGGNSPLHF; DNA: TGTGCCAGCAGTTTACGCCCTGGACAGGGAGGGAATTCACCCCTCCACTTT
J: TRBJ1-1; D: NA; size: once; V: TRBV10-2; CDR3: CASRRGRSVNTEAFF; DNA: TGCGCCAGCAGAAGGGGAAGGTCAGTGAACACTGAAGCTTTCTTT
J: TRBJ1-2; D: NA; size: NA; V: TRBV3-1/TRBV3-2; CDR3: CASSLSLGGGGRNGYTF; DNA: TGTGCCAGCAGCCTATCGCTGGGGGGGGGAGGACGAAATGGCTACACCTTC
J: TRBJ1-2; D: TRBD1; size: NA; V: TRBV10-3; CDR3: CAIRGDRDNYGYTF; DNA: TGTGCCATCAGAGGGGACAGGGATAACTATGGCTACACCTTC
J: TRBJ1-1; D: NA; size: NA; V: TRBV27; CDR3: CASSHNLGRITEAFF; DNA: TGTGCCAGCAGCCACAACCTAGGCAGGATCACTGAAGCTTTCTTT
J: TRBJ1-1; D: NA; size: NA; V: TRBV3-1/TRBV3-2; CDR3: CASSPKDISATEAFF; DNA: TGTGCCAGCAGCCCGAAAGACATATCCGCGACTGAAGCTTTCTTT
J: TRBJ2-5; D: TRBD1; size: NA; V: TRBV24-1; CDR3: CATSDLGTGEETQYF; DNA: TGTGCCACCAGTGATTTGGGGACAGGGGAAGAGACCCAGTACTTC
J: TRBJ1-1; D: TRBD1; size: NA; V: TRBV10-1; CDR3: CASSRQGDTEAFF; DNA: TGCGCCAGCAGCCGTCAGGGGGACACTGAAGCTTTCTTT
J: TRBJ2-3; D: NA; size: NA; V: TRBV11-2; CDR3: CASSERGGITDTQYF; DNA: TGTGCCAGCAGCGAACGTGGGGGAATCACAGATACGCAGTATTTT
J: TRBJ1-1; D: TRBD1; size: NA; V: TRBV5-1; CDR3: CASSRTGDNTEAFF; DNA: TGCGCCAGCAGCAGGACAGGAGACAACACTGAAGCTTTCTTT